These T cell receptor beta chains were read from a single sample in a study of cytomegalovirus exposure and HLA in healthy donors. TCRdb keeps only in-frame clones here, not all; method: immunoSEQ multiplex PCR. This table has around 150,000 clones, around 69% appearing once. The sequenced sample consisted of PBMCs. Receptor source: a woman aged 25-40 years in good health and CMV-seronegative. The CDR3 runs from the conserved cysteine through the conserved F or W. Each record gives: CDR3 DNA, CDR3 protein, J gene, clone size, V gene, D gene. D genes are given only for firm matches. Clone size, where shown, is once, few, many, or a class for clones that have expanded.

CDR3nt: TGTGCCAGCAGCCCACCTCAGGGTGAAAAACTGTTTTTT
CDR3aa: CASSPPQGEKLFF
j_gene: TRBJ1-4
abundance: once
v_gene: TRBV7-9
d_gene: -

CDR3nt: TGCGCCAGCCGACAACCCCCTGGGGAGCAGTACTTC
CDR3aa: CASRQPPGEQYF
j_gene: TRBJ2-7
abundance: -
v_gene: TRBV23-1
d_gene: -

CDR3nt: TGTGCCAGCAGTTACGGGGGCCGCTACGAGCAGTACTTC
CDR3aa: CASSYGGRYEQYF
j_gene: TRBJ2-7
abundance: -
v_gene: TRBV6-5
d_gene: -

CDR3nt: TGTGCCAGCAGCCCACAGGTTGTTTCAGATACGCAGTATTTT
CDR3aa: CASSPQVVSDTQYF
j_gene: TRBJ2-3
abundance: -
v_gene: TRBV14
d_gene: -

CDR3nt: TGTGCCAGCAGCTTATCAGGCGGGGAGCTGTTTTTT
CDR3aa: CASSLSGGELFF
j_gene: TRBJ2-2
abundance: -
v_gene: TRBV7-7
d_gene: -

CDR3nt: TGTGCCAGCATTGAGGGCCCTTACGAGCAGTACTTC
CDR3aa: CASIEGPYEQYF
j_gene: TRBJ2-7
abundance: -
v_gene: TRBV2
d_gene: -

CDR3nt: TGTGCCAGCACCCTGGGGGGCTCTGGAAACACCATATATTTT
CDR3aa: CASTLGGSGNTIYF
j_gene: TRBJ1-3
abundance: few
v_gene: TRBV6-5
d_gene: -

CDR3nt: TGTGCCAGTAATTCCAGGGGGCGAACTGAAGCTTTCTTT
CDR3aa: CASNSRGRTEAFF
j_gene: TRBJ1-1
abundance: -
v_gene: TRBV19
d_gene: TRBD1

CDR3nt: TGTGCCAGCAGTGAAGGAAGGGCAGGGAGGGAAGCTTTCTTT
CDR3aa: CASSEGRAGREAFF
j_gene: TRBJ1-1
abundance: -
v_gene: TRBV2
d_gene: -

CDR3nt: TGTGCCAGCCTTCCGGAAGGACTAGTTTTTTTTCAGTCCGGGGAGCTGTTTTTT
CDR3aa: CASLPEGLVFFQSGELFF
j_gene: TRBJ2-2
abundance: -
v_gene: TRBV28
d_gene: TRBD2

CDR3nt: TGTGCCAGCAGCTCGGAGCAGGGGGCGGGAAACACCATATATTTT
CDR3aa: CASSSEQGAGNTIYF
j_gene: TRBJ1-3
abundance: -
v_gene: TRBV5-4
d_gene: TRBD1

CDR3nt: TGTGCCAGCAGCCGGACTAGCGGCTACAATGAGCAGTTCTTC
CDR3aa: CASSRTSGYNEQFF
j_gene: TRBJ2-1
abundance: -
v_gene: TRBV14
d_gene: TRBD2

CDR3nt: TGTGCCAGCAGTCTGCAGGGGCGAAACACCGGGGAGCTGTTTTTT
CDR3aa: CASSLQGRNTGELFF
j_gene: TRBJ2-2
abundance: once
v_gene: TRBV7-9
d_gene: -

CDR3nt: TGTGCCAGCAGCAGACAGGGGAATGAGCAGTTCTTC
CDR3aa: CASSRQGNEQFF
j_gene: TRBJ2-1
abundance: -
v_gene: TRBV7-3
d_gene: TRBD1

CDR3nt: TGTGCCAGTCGACAGGGGGACGGATCCTACGAGCAGTACTTC
CDR3aa: CASRQGDGSYEQYF
j_gene: TRBJ2-7
abundance: -
v_gene: TRBV2
d_gene: TRBD1

CDR3nt: TGTGCCAGCAGCGGGGTTAGAAGTCAGGGGAAAGGCGAGCAGTACTTC
CDR3aa: CASSGVRSQGKGEQYF
j_gene: TRBJ2-7
abundance: -
v_gene: TRBV5-4
d_gene: -

CDR3nt: TGTGCCAGCAGCGTAGGAGGGACAGGGGCGATGAACACTGAAGCTTTCTTT
CDR3aa: CASSVGGTGAMNTEAFF
j_gene: TRBJ1-1
abundance: -
v_gene: TRBV9
d_gene: TRBD1

CDR3nt: TGTGCCAGCAGTTACTCTCAGGGAGAAGCTTTCTTT
CDR3aa: CASSYSQGEAFF
j_gene: TRBJ1-1
abundance: -
v_gene: TRBV6-5
d_gene: -

CDR3nt: TGTGCCAGCAGAAAGCTAGCGCAACCCTACAATGAGCAGTTCTTC
CDR3aa: CASRKLAQPYNEQFF
j_gene: TRBJ2-1
abundance: few
v_gene: TRBV6-1
d_gene: -

CDR3nt: TGTGCCAGCAGCTCCCGGACAGCATATAATGGCTACACCTTC
CDR3aa: CASSSRTAYNGYTF
j_gene: TRBJ1-2
abundance: -
v_gene: TRBV9
d_gene: -

CDR3nt: TGTGCCAGCAGGGATAGCCGCTCCTACGAGCAGTACTTC
CDR3aa: CASRDSRSYEQYF
j_gene: TRBJ2-7
abundance: -
v_gene: TRBV28
d_gene: -

CDR3nt: TGTGCCACCAGCAGAGCGGGCAGGCCGACGGGGGAGCCCCAGCATTTT
CDR3aa: CATSRAGRPTGEPQHF
j_gene: TRBJ1-5
abundance: -
v_gene: TRBV15
d_gene: -

CDR3nt: TGCAGCGTTGGCAGGGAAGAAGGCGGCTACACCTTC
CDR3aa: CSVGREEGGYTF
j_gene: TRBJ1-2
abundance: -
v_gene: TRBV29-1
d_gene: -

CDR3nt: TGTGCCAGCAGCTTCGGGACAGGGGGCGAGCAGTACTTC
CDR3aa: CASSFGTGGEQYF
j_gene: TRBJ2-7
abundance: -
v_gene: TRBV4-2
d_gene: TRBD1

CDR3nt: TGTGCCACCAGCAGAGATCTTGGGGCGGGCACAGATACGCAGTATTTT
CDR3aa: CATSRDLGAGTDTQYF
j_gene: TRBJ2-3
abundance: -
v_gene: TRBV15
d_gene: -

CDR3nt: TGCGCCAGCAGCTTGAATCCGACAGGGATCGCTTTCTTT
CDR3aa: CASSLNPTGIAFF
j_gene: TRBJ1-1
abundance: few
v_gene: TRBV5-1
d_gene: TRBD1

CDR3nt: TGTGCCAGCAGCTTCCAGGGAACCACTGAAGCTTTCTTT
CDR3aa: CASSFQGTTEAFF
j_gene: TRBJ1-1
abundance: -
v_gene: TRBV7-2
d_gene: -

CDR3nt: TGTGCCAGCAGCTCCGGGACAGACAATTCACCCCTCCACTTT
CDR3aa: CASSSGTDNSPLHF
j_gene: TRBJ1-6
abundance: -
v_gene: TRBV7-3
d_gene: TRBD1

CDR3nt: TGTGCCAGCAGTTTGGACGTTTTAGCTAACTATGGCTACACCTTC
CDR3aa: CASSLDVLANYGYTF
j_gene: TRBJ1-2
abundance: few
v_gene: TRBV5-5
d_gene: -

CDR3nt: TGCAGCGTTGAGGGAGAGCTGGGCGAGCAGTACTTC
CDR3aa: CSVEGELGEQYF
j_gene: TRBJ2-7
abundance: -
v_gene: TRBV29-1
d_gene: -

CDR3nt: TGCGCCAGCACCCCCTCCGGCGGAGGCTTAGGCACTGAAGCTTTCTTT
CDR3aa: CASTPSGGGLGTEAFF
j_gene: TRBJ1-1
abundance: few
v_gene: TRBV4-1
d_gene: -

CDR3nt: TGTGCCAGCAGGACCCGGGGGTTCTCCTCCTACGAGCAGTACTTC
CDR3aa: CASRTRGFSSYEQYF
j_gene: TRBJ2-7
abundance: few
v_gene: TRBV27
d_gene: -

CDR3nt: TGTGCCAGCAGTTGGAGGTCTGGGAACTATGGCTACACCTTC
CDR3aa: CASSWRSGNYGYTF
j_gene: TRBJ1-2
abundance: -
v_gene: TRBV6-5
d_gene: -

CDR3nt: TGTGCCAGCAGCCCCCCGTTGGGGGGGTCCTACAATGAGCAGTTCTTC
CDR3aa: CASSPPLGGSYNEQFF
j_gene: TRBJ2-1
abundance: -
v_gene: TRBV14
d_gene: TRBD2

CDR3nt: TGCGCCAGCAGCCCGGAGGCCCCGGGAATGGACACCATATATTTT
CDR3aa: CASSPEAPGMDTIYF
j_gene: TRBJ1-3
abundance: -
v_gene: TRBV5-1
d_gene: -

CDR3nt: TGTGCCAGCAGCCAAGACAGTCTAGCGGGGGGGAATGAGCAGTTCTTC
CDR3aa: CASSQDSLAGGNEQFF
j_gene: TRBJ2-1
abundance: -
v_gene: TRBV14
d_gene: TRBD2

CDR3nt: TGTGCCAGCAGCTTAGACCCGGGGGGGGGCACCGATGAGACCCAGTACTTC
CDR3aa: CASSLDPGGGTDETQYF
j_gene: TRBJ2-5
abundance: -
v_gene: TRBV7-6
d_gene: TRBD2

CDR3nt: TGTGCCAGCAGCTTAGCACACACAGCGGGAGATACGCAGTATTTT
CDR3aa: CASSLAHTAGDTQYF
j_gene: TRBJ2-3
abundance: -
v_gene: TRBV7-2
d_gene: -

CDR3nt: TGCGCCAGCAGCCGGGGGATAGCGGGGGTGAACACCGGGGAGCTGTTTTTT
CDR3aa: CASSRGIAGVNTGELFF
j_gene: TRBJ2-2
abundance: -
v_gene: TRBV4-1
d_gene: TRBD2

CDR3nt: TGCGCCAGCAGCCAAGATCGGGATTTCAATGAGCAGTTCTTC
CDR3aa: CASSQDRDFNEQFF
j_gene: TRBJ2-1
abundance: -
v_gene: TRBV4-3
d_gene: -

CDR3nt: TGTGCCAGCAGCGGGGACTACCGGGTTACGCAGTATTTT
CDR3aa: CASSGDYRVTQYF
j_gene: TRBJ2-3
abundance: few
v_gene: TRBV9
d_gene: TRBD2

CDR3nt: TGTGCCAGCAGTTTGGGGACAGGGGCCATCTTC
CDR3aa: CASSLGTGAIF
j_gene: TRBJ2-7
abundance: -
v_gene: TRBV28
d_gene: TRBD1